A single sample is the source of the 31 T cell receptor beta chains below, sequenced in a study of T cell clonotyping in hematopoietic cell transplantation. TCRdb keeps only in-frame clones here, not all; method: immunoSEQ multiplex PCR. The top ten hold roughly a fifth of the sample, which has roughly 4,500 clones, 19% seen once. This material consisted of PBMCs, taken 180 days after allogeneic stem cell transplant. The origin of the receptors is a male patient in his late teens or twenties who had an allogeneic stem cell transplant, so the T cells may come from the graft donor. Some clones in this sample may be carry-over from other donors' samples.

This chain connects TRBV30 to TRBJ2-3, with D possibly being TRBD2 (6 bases). The CDR3 runs 13 residues. CDR1 and CDR2 from the germline V gene are GTSNPN and SVGIG (reference sequence). V gave up 0 bases and J gave up 3 bases, with 7 bases separating them. CDR3 DNA sequence: TGTGCCTGGAGTGTCGCGGGGACAGATACGCAGTATTTT. Its protein is CAWSVAGTDTQYF.

V usage is TRBV29-1 and J usage is TRBJ2-7, with D perhaps matching TRBD2 (6 bases). CDR1 and CDR2 (germline): SQVTM, ANQGSEA. V was trimmed by 4 bases and J by 9 bases, leaving 19 bases between them. The CDR3 loop spans 13 amino acids. DNA of the CDR3: TGCAGCGTTGCTCAGTCTTGGGGGGAGCGGCAGTACTTC. It yields the protein CSVAQSWGERQYF.

This clone is medium-sized (0.01 to 0.1%) by share. This chain joins TRBV4-2 and TRBJ2-7; D is ambiguous. The CDR3 runs 14 residues. Looked up from germline, CDR1 is LGHNA and CDR2 is YNFKEQ. V shed 0 bases and J shed 2 bases, with 8 bases lying between them. CDR3 sequence reads: CASSQEYGPYEQYF. CDR3 nucleotides: TGTGCCAGCAGCCAAGAGTACGGGCCCTACGAGCAGTACTTC.

This clone was counted only a few times. J is TRBJ2-7 and V is TRBV29-1; the D gene is possibly TRBD1 (5 bases). V lost 6 bases and J 2 bases, leaving 11 bases between the germline ends. CDR3 length equals 12 residues. Germline V CDR1 and CDR2: SQVTM, ANQGSEA. The CDR3 DNA reads TGCAGCGTGGTGACAGACACCTACGAGCAGTACTTC. Its translation: CSVVTDTYEQYF.

This clone was picked up a small number of times. The rearrangement uses TRBV4-2 and TRBJ1-4; D not resolved. The CDR3 sequence is 16 residues long. The germline V gene has CDR1 LGHNA and CDR2 YNFKEQ. V was pared by 1 base and J by 0 bases, with 9 bases between. The CDR3 DNA is TGTGCCAGCAGCCAAGGACGACTTGCAACTAATGAAAAACTGTTTTTT. Protein sequence: CASSQGRLATNEKLFF.

This clone was counted between two and nine times. The rearrangement links TRBV9 to TRBJ2-5; D possibly corresponds to TRBD2 (5 bases). Germline CDR1 reads SGDLS; CDR2 reads YYNGEE. The CDR3 contains 14 residues. Trimming took 2 bases from V and 5 from J, leaving 13 bases between them. CDR3 protein: CASSVGNLGETQYF. The CDR3 DNA sequence: TGTGCCAGCAGCGTCGGGAACTTGGGGGAGACCCAGTACTTC.

The table lists this clone with a few counts. One end of the junction does not line up with germline, which may come from a read error. The chain joins TRBV30 to TRBJ1-3; D is undetermined. Germline CDR1 reads GTSNPN; CDR2 reads SVGIG (reference sequence). The CDR3 covers 12 residues. In DNA form, the CDR3 reads TGTGCCTGGGGACCCTCTGGAACCACCATATATTTT. The encoded protein is CAWGPSGTTIYF.

V is TRBV30 and J is TRBJ2-7, with D tentatively TRBD2 (7 bases). The CDR3 is 15 residues long. The V and J ends lost 4 bases and 2 bases respectively, with 18 bases between them. Germline loops: CDR1 GTSNPN, CDR2 SVGIG (reference sequence). As DNA, the CDR3 is TGTGCCTGGAAATTGGGAGGGGGGAATGCCTACGAGCAGTACTTC. Protein: CAWKLGGGNAYEQYF.

The rearrangement links TRBV30 to TRBJ2-5; D might be TRBD1 or TRBD2, each matching 6 bases. Germline lookup yields CDR1 GTSNPN and CDR2 SVGIG (reference sequence). V lost 5 bases and J lost 2, with 9 bases in between. The length of the CDR3 is 12 residues. The CDR3 DNA reads TGTGCCTGGGAAGGGGGGCAAGAGACCCAGTACTTC. It encodes CAWEGGQETQYF.

The chain carries TRBV30 and TRBJ1-2; no firm D call. The ends were cut back, 1 base at V and 4 bases at J, with 16 bases in the middle. The germline gives CDR1 GTSNPN, CDR2 SVGIG (reference sequence). This CDR3 has 15 residues. The CDR3 spells CAWSADADSIYGYTF. The CDR3 coding sequence is TGTGCCTGGAGTGCCGATGCAGATTCCATCTATGGCTACACCTTC.

Only a few counts were recorded for this clone. The germline gene is not matched at one end of the junction; a read error may be the cause. This chain joins TRBV19 and TRBJ2-5; D may be TRBD2 (6 bases). The J call may be wrong; the DNA end is better matched by TRBJ2-7. From germline, CDR1 is LNHDA and CDR2 SQIVND (reference sequence). The CDR3 has 13 amino acids. CDR3 nucleotide sequence: TGTGCAAGTAGCGGAGGACATTCCTACGAGCAGTACTTC. It specifies CASSGGHSYEQYF.

The chain carries TRBV30 and TRBJ2-2; 9 bases map to TRBD2. With 0 bases clipped from V and 5 bases from J, the junction kept 4 bases outside the gene matches. CDR1 and CDR2 (germline): GTSNPN, SVGIG (reference sequence). The CDR3 length is 15 residues. The CDR3 sequence: CAWSVQLAGTGELFF. CDR3 DNA: TGTGCCTGGAGTGTCCAACTAGCGGGTACCGGGGAGCTGTTTTTT. The full variable domain, completed using reference TRBV30 and TRBJ2-2, is SQTIHQWPATLVQPVGSPLSLECTVEGTSNPNLYWYRQAAGRGLQLLFYSVGIGQISSEVPQNLSASRPQDRQFILSSKKLLLSDSGFYLCAWSVQLAGTGELFFGEGSRLTVL.

This clone is labeled medium-sized. DNA of the CDR3: TGCAGCGTTGTGCCATTGGCGAGACACGAGCAGTACTTC. Translating it yields CSVVPLARHEQYF. The V and J genes are TRBV29-1 and TRBJ2-7; D is ambiguous. The germline gives CDR1 SQVTM, CDR2 ANQGSEA. This CDR3 has 13 amino acids. Trimming removed 4 bases from V and 5 bases from J, with 15 bases in between.

The chain uses TRBV5-8 and TRBJ1-6, with 8 nucleotides matching TRBD1. This CDR3 contains 15 residues. Germline loops: CDR1 SGHTS, CDR2 YDEGEE. V shed 3 bases and J 7 bases; nucleotides not matched to a gene: 6. CDR3 sequence reads: CASSYGQGGNSPLHF. Here the CDR3 DNA reads TGTGCCAGCAGCTACGGACAGGGAGGAAATTCACCCCTCCACTTT.

This clone has only a few counts. The chain has TRBV4-3 and TRBJ2-7, with D possibly being TRBD1 or TRBD2 (5 bases each). The CDR3 loop spans 15 amino acids. CDR1 is LGHNA and CDR2 is YSLEER in the germline V gene. Trimming pared 0 bases from V and 3 bases from J, leaving 12 bases between. Here the CDR3 DNA reads TGCGCCAGCAGCCAAGATGAGGGGAACTTCTACGAGCAGTACTTC. Translating it yields CASSQDEGNFYEQYF.

This chain joins TRBV29-1 and TRBJ1-2; a weak D match, TRBD1 (6 bases). The CDR3 totals 12 residues. Deletions cut 4 bases from V and 5 bases from J, with 11 bases between. Germline lookup yields CDR1 SQVTM and CDR2 ANQGSEA. The CDR3 reads CSVGETGYGYTF. CDR3 coding DNA: TGCAGCGTTGGAGAGACAGGATATGGCTACACCTTC. The full variable domain, in which reference TRBV29-1 and TRBJ1-2 provide the parts outside the CDR3, is SAVISQKPSRDICQRGTSLTIQCQVDSQVTMMFWYRQQPGQSLTLIATANQGSEATYESGFVIDKFPISRPNLTFSTLTVSNMSPEDSSIYLCSVGETGYGYTFGSGTRLTVV.

This clone appeared a few times. The V and J genes are TRBV30 and TRBJ1-6; 9 bases agree with TRBD1. Per germline, CDR1 GTSNPN and CDR2 SVGIG (reference sequence). The CDR3 is 14 residues long. V was clipped by 3 bases and J by 9 bases; unmatched bases: 6. In DNA, the CDR3 is TGTGCCTGGAGCCCGGGACAGGGAGGTTCACCCCTCCACTTT. It specifies CAWSPGQGGSPLHF.

This clone was seen a handful of times. The chain carries TRBV6-5 and TRBJ2-5, with TRBD1 matching 10 bases. The J call may be wrong; the DNA end is better matched by TRBJ2-7. The CDR3 runs 13 residues. Germline CDR1 is MNHEY and CDR2 is SVGAGI. Here the CDR3 DNA reads TGTGCCAGCAAAGGGACAGGGGCCTACGAGCAGTACTTC. Its protein is CASKGTGAYEQYF.

This clone was counted only a few times. The chain couples TRBV7-3 to TRBJ2-7; D may be TRBD1 (5 bases). In germline, CDR1 is SGHTA, CDR2 FQGTGA. The CDR3 sequence is 14 residues long. Trimming pared 4 bases from V and 4 bases from J, leaving 14 bases between. CDR3 residues: CASSSEFRAYEQYF. The CDR3 nucleotides read TGTGCCAGCAGCTCGGAATTCAGGGCTTACGAGCAGTACTTC.

A few counts support this clone. The J gene is TRBJ1-3, the V gene TRBV30; possibly TRBD1 for D (5 bases). This CDR3 spans 13 amino acids. V lost 2 bases, J lost 4 bases, and 9 bases lay in between. The germline gives CDR1 GTSNPN, CDR2 SVGIG (reference sequence). CDR3 protein: CAWSRGGGNTIYF. The CDR3, as DNA: TGTGCCTGGAGTAGGGGCGGAGGAAACACCATATATTTT. The complete variable domain, with remaining parts taken from reference TRBV30 and TRBJ1-3, reads SQTIHQWPATLVQPVGSPLSLECTVEGTSNPNLYWYRQAAGRGLQLLFYSVGIGQISSEVPQNLSASRPQDRQFILSSKKLLLSDSGFYLCAWSRGGGNTIYFGEGSWLTVV.

This clone was counted only a few times. The gene calls are TRBV30 and TRBJ1-2; D remains ambiguous. Germline V gene data show CDR1 as GTSNPN and CDR2 as SVGIG (reference sequence). V gave up 1 base and J gave up 1 base, with 7 bases separating them. The CDR3 has 13 residues. The CDR3 nucleotides read TGTGCCTGGAGTGAAGGGTTTAACTATGGCTACACCTTC. It codes for CAWSEGFNYGYTF. Full variable domain (rest looked up from reference TRBV30 and TRBJ1-2): SQTIHQWPATLVQPVGSPLSLECTVEGTSNPNLYWYRQAAGRGLQLLFYSVGIGQISSEVPQNLSASRPQDRQFILSSKKLLLSDSGFYLCAWSEGFNYGYTFGSGTRLTVV.

This CDR3 reads CASSVGGGGQSGELFF. DNA for the CDR3: TGTGCCAGCAGCGTAGGAGGGGGAGGACAGTCCGGGGAGCTGTTTTTT. The chain uses TRBV9 and TRBJ2-2; D is perhaps TRBD1 or TRBD2 (6 bases each). The germline V gene encodes CDR1 SGDLS and CDR2 YYNGEE. Trimming removed 0 bases from V and 6 bases from J, with 15 bases in between. This CDR3 spans 16 amino acids.

This clone has just a few counts. The gene calls are TRBV20-1 and TRBJ1-1, with no clear D. The CDR3 has 11 amino acids. V lost 1 base and J 8 bases, leaving 8 bases between the germline ends. Germline assignment: CDR1 DFQATT and CDR2 SNEGSKA (reference sequence). The CDR3 protein is CSARVYTEAFF. The CDR3 nucleotides are TGCAGTGCTAGAGTTTATACCGAAGCTTTCTTT.

The chain is built from TRBV30 and TRBJ1-1; 7 bases align to TRBD1. The V segment lost 3 bases and the J segment 2 bases; nucleotides outside the gene matches: 6. This CDR3 contains 14 residues. From germline, CDR1 is GTSNPN and CDR2 SVGIG (reference sequence). The CDR3 DNA sequence: TGTGCCTGGAGCGTGACAGGGATCAACACTGAAGCTTTCTTT. Protein product: CAWSVTGINTEAFF.

A few counts support this clone. The CDR3 DNA follows: TGTGCCAGCAGTCTCTTGGGAGACTATGGCTACACCTTC. Translated: CASSLLGDYGYTF. The chain links TRBV5-4 to TRBJ1-2; D unresolved. The germline gives CDR1 SGHNT, CDR2 YYREEE (reference sequence). CDR3 length: 13 amino acids. V lost 5 bases and J 3 bases, leaving 11 bases between the germline ends.

This clone was counted only a few times. The chain links TRBV30 to TRBJ2-4; D gene unclear. With 1 base removed from V and 0 bases from J, the gap between germline ends came to 7 bases. Germline V lookup: CDR1 GTSNPN, CDR2 SVGIG (reference sequence). The CDR3 covers 14 residues. This CDR3 is CAWSGRLAKNIQYF. The CDR3 nucleotides read TGTGCCTGGAGTGGACGGCTAGCCAAAAACATTCAGTACTTC.

The V gene is TRBV30, the J gene TRBJ1-5; 7 bases line up with TRBD1. The CDR3 contains 15 residues. Germline assignment: CDR1 GTSNPN and CDR2 SVGIG (reference sequence). J lost 5 bases, V lost 3 bases, and 10 bases had no gene match. CDR3: CAWSSQGGKDQPQHF. As DNA, the CDR3 is TGTGCCTGGAGCTCCCAGGGGGGGAAGGATCAGCCCCAGCATTTT. Combining the CDR3 with reference TRBV30 and TRBJ1-5 gives the whole variable domain SQTIHQWPATLVQPVGSPLSLECTVEGTSNPNLYWYRQAAGRGLQLLFYSVGIGQISSEVPQNLSASRPQDRQFILSSKKLLLSDSGFYLCAWSSQGGKDQPQHFGDGTRLSIL.

This clone was counted between two and nine times. The rearrangement uses TRBV4-3 and TRBJ2-6; tentatively, D is TRBD1 (6 bases). The CDR3 loop spans 17 amino acids. The V end was cut by 5 bases, the J end by 2 bases, with 16 bases between. Germline V CDR1 and CDR2: LGHNA, YSLEER. CDR3: CASSLYAQGTGANVLTF. DNA of the CDR3: TGCGCCAGCAGCTTATACGCTCAGGGGACTGGGGCCAACGTCCTGACTTTC.

The J gene is TRBJ2-5, the V gene TRBV30; D is undetermined. CDR3 size: 13 residues. V lost 0 bases and J 2 bases, leaving 7 bases between the germline ends. Per the germline V gene, CDR1 is GTSNPN and CDR2 is SVGIG (reference sequence). CDR3 nucleotide sequence: TGTGCCTGGAGTGTCCAGCTTCAAGAGACCCAGTACTTC. Its translation is CAWSVQLQETQYF.

This clone was counted a few times. The J gene is TRBJ2-7, the V gene TRBV5-6, with unresolved D. Per the germline V gene, CDR1 is SGHDT and CDR2 is YYEEEE. The CDR3 is 13 residues long. V was trimmed by 2 bases and J by 2 bases, leaving 8 bases between them. In DNA form, the CDR3 reads TGTGCCAGCAGCTTCTCCCGAGCCTACGAGCAGTACTTC. It yields the protein CASSFSRAYEQYF. Full variable domain (rest looked up from reference TRBV5-6 and TRBJ2-7): DAGVTQSPTHLIKTRGQQVTLRCSPKSGHDTVSWYQQALGQGPQFIFQYYEEEERQRGNFPDRFSGHQFPNYSSELNVNALLLGDSALYLCASSFSRAYEQYFGPGTRLTVT.

This clone is labeled as medium-sized (0.01 to 0.1%). Other DNA sequences in the same sample also yield this CDR3. V gene TRBV28 combines with J gene TRBJ1-2; D call uncertain. The CDR3 totals 13 residues. The germline V gene encodes CDR1 MDHEN and CDR2 SYDVKM. V dropped 5 bases and J dropped 0 bases, with 7 bases sitting between them. DNA for the CDR3: TGTGCCAGCAGTACCACTTCTAACTATGGCTACACCTTC. This gives the protein CASSTTSNYGYTF.